These 11 T cell receptor beta chains share one sample of origin, sequenced in a study of T-cell memory formation after mild COVID-19. TCRdb used MiXCR to reprocess the 5' RACE reads, holding one entry per CDR3 protein. The table lists about 560,000 distinct CDR3 sequences, roughly 21% of them singletons. Material: PBMCs or a T cell subset sorted from them (not recorded which). These receptors all come from an adult woman who had mild COVID-19 (a few samples of this study predate the infection). Cell type and time point are not known.

V gene TRBV5-1 combines with J gene TRBJ2-7; 10 positions agree with TRBD1. The CDR3 totals 15 residues. J was trimmed by 1 base and V by 5 bases; bases with no gene match: 6. CDR1 and CDR2 from the germline V gene are SGHRS and YFSETQ. The CDR3 region is CASRADRGPSYEQYF. The CDR3 bases are TGCGCCAGCAGGGCCGACAGGGGGCCTTCCTACGAGCAGTACTTC. The variable domain in full, with the rest retrieved from reference TRBV5-1 and TRBJ2-7, is KAGVTQTPRYLIKTRGQQVTLSCSPISGHRSVSWYQQTPGQGLQFLFEYFSETQRNKGNFPGRFSGRQFSNSRSEMNVSTLELGDSALYLCASRADRGPSYEQYFGPGTRLTVT.

The chain has TRBV12-3 or TRBV12-4 and TRBJ2-3; tentative D call: TRBD2 (5 bases). CDR3 length: 14 residues. V was shortened by 7 bases and J by 3 bases, with 14 bases between the two germline ends. CDR3 protein: CASTLGRATDTQYF. The CDR3 coding sequence is TGTGCCAGCACCCTTGGGAGAGCTACAGATACGCAGTATTTT.

V usage is TRBV25-1 and J usage is TRBJ1-1; possibly TRBD1 for D (6 bases). Germline V gives CDR1 MGHDK, CDR2 SYGVNS. V lost 4 bases to trimming and J lost 7 bases, with 13 bases between them. The CDR3 has 13 residues. This chain's CDR3 is CASSGTGIVEAFF. CDR3 bases: TGTGCCAGCAGTGGAACAGGGATTGTTGAAGCTTTCTTT.

This clonotype turned up a few times. The CDR3: CATSAGAGVGTDTQYF. CDR3 coding DNA: TGTGCCACCAGTGCGGGGGCGGGAGTTGGAACAGATACGCAGTATTTT. The chain carries TRBV24-1 and TRBJ2-3; tentatively, D is TRBD2 (7 bases). CDR1 and CDR2 from the germline V gene are KGHDR and SFDVKD. V lost 5 bases and J 3 bases, leaving 17 bases between the germline ends. This CDR3 contains 16 residues.

V is TRBV20-1 and J is TRBJ1-1; the match to TRBD1 covers 8 bases. The CDR3 extends over 14 amino acids. CDR1 and CDR2 (germline): DFQATT, SNEGSKA (reference sequence). V was clipped by 6 bases and J by 1 base; unmatched bases: 7. This CDR3 is CSARPGTGNTEAFF. In nucleotides, the CDR3 is TGCAGTGCGCGCCCCGGGACAGGGAACACTGAAGCTTTCTTT.

The chain uses TRBV27 and TRBJ1-5, with D perhaps TRBD1 (5 bases). CDR1 and CDR2 from the germline V gene are MNHEY and SMNVEV (reference sequence). The CDR3 contains 18 residues. The ends were cut back, 4 bases at V and 0 bases at J, with 19 bases in the middle. The CDR3: CASSSERYRSYSNQPQHF. CDR3 coding DNA: TGTGCCAGCAGTTCCGAAAGGTACAGGTCTTATAGCAATCAGCCCCAGCATTTT.

Only a few counts were recorded for this clonotype. The chain recombines TRBV30 with TRBJ2-1; TRBD2 matches at 8 bases. The length of the CDR3 is 13 residues. Germline V CDR1 and CDR2: GTSNPN, SVGIG (reference sequence). The V and J ends lost 2 bases and 10 bases, in that order; junction bases with no gene match: 7. CDR3 region: CAWSPGTGGEQFF. The CDR3 DNA sequence: TGTGCCTGGAGTCCAGGGACGGGGGGGGAGCAGTTCTTC.

The chain couples TRBV11-2 to TRBJ2-1; 8 nucleotides match TRBD2. V was clipped by 5 bases and J by 4 bases; unmatched bases: 13. The CDR3 sequence is 17 residues long. Germline lookup yields CDR1 SGHAT and CDR2 FQNNGV. The CDR3 nucleotides are TGTGCCAGCAGCCTCACGAGCGGGGGCCCACTATACAATGAGCAGTTCTTC. Its translation is CASSLTSGGPLYNEQFF.

The sample holds a few counts of this clonotype. The chain combines TRBV18 with TRBJ2-5, with TRBD2 as a possible D gene (6 bases). The germline CDR1 and CDR2 sequences are KGHSH and LQKENI. Between the trimmed V and J ends, which lost 3 bases and 3 bases, there was a span of 20 bases. This CDR3 is built from 17 residues. The CDR3, as DNA: TGTGCCAGCTCACCCGTTGAGGGAAGGTCGGGGGAAGAGACCCAGTACTTC. As protein: CASSPVEGRSGEETQYF.

Only one count was recorded for this clonotype. The junction differs from germline at one of its ends, possibly a read error. This chain joins TRBV4-1 and TRBJ1-1, with TRBD1 matching 10 bases. Per germline, CDR1 MGHRA and CDR2 YSYEKL. CDR3 length: 14 amino acids. This CDR3 reads CASSPKTGGRGALF. CDR3 DNA sequence: TGCGCCAGCAGCCCAAAGACAGGGGGCCGTGGAGCTCTCTTT.

V usage is TRBV11-2 and J usage is TRBJ1-6; D gene uncertain. The CDR3 is 15 residues long. Germline V gene data show CDR1 as SGHAT and CDR2 as FQNNGV. Between the trimmed V and J ends, which lost 5 bases and 9 bases, there was a span of 17 bases. The CDR3 bases are TGTGCCAGCAGCGTAGTCCCCCTGGGAGGTTCACCCCTCCACTTT. Amino acid sequence: CASSVVPLGGSPLHF.